The sequence of this TCR beta chain was determined in a study of blood T cell repertoires in COVID-19. In the study overall: The United States, Italy and Spain provided the acute and convalescent COVID-19 samples.

The CDR3 loop spans 19 amino acids. V lost 0 bases, J lost 7 bases, and 13 bases stayed unmatched. Germline values: CDR1 SGDLS, CDR2 YYNGEE. This clone came up once. Participant-given clinical history determined each cohort assignment. Profiled with immunoSEQ multiplex PCR; TCRdb holds only in-frame clones, not every one. This table holds a few hundred thousand clones, 75% to 85% found once. Source material: PBMCs or T cells enriched from blood (not recorded which). The chain has TRBV9 and TRBJ1-6; 10 bases fit TRBD1. The TCR originated in a man aged 35 to 55 who had recovered from COVID-19. The CDR3 region has the DNA TGTGCCAGCAGCGTAGTATCTAGGGTTGGGGGACAGGGGAATTCACCCCTCCACTTT. Its translation is CASSVVSRVGGQGNSPLHF.